These 17 T cell receptor beta chains came from one sample sequenced in a study of T cells after yellow fever vaccination. MiXCR, run by TCRdb on the 5' RACE reads, gives a single entry per CDR3 protein. The sample yields roughly 110,000 distinct CDR3 sequences, more than 7.5% seen once. Sequencing was performed on CD8+ T cells sorted from PBMCs, taken 45 days after the yellow fever booster vaccination. These receptors were taken from a man younger than 40 who received the YFV17D yellow fever vaccine.

This clonotype was counted many times. The V and J genes are TRBV20-1 and TRBJ1-3; 8 positions match TRBD1. The germline V gene has CDR1 DFQATT and CDR2 SNEGSKA (reference sequence). Losses at the gene ends were 7 bases for V and 8 bases for J; bases not matched to a gene: 4. The CDR3 runs 11 residues. The DNA for the CDR3 is TGCAGTGGACAGGGGCGGGACACCATATATTTT. Protein: CSGQGRDTIYF.

This clonotype has a count of ten or more. The chain has TRBV4-3 and TRBJ2-7; D is uncertain. Germline lookup yields CDR1 LGHNA and CDR2 YSLEER. V was shortened by 0 bases and J by 0 bases, with 6 bases between the two germline ends. The CDR3 covers 14 residues. CDR3 amino acids: CASSQDSISYEQYF. CDR3 DNA: TGCGCCAGCAGCCAAGATAGTATCTCCTACGAGCAGTACTTC.

V usage is TRBV5-4 and J usage is TRBJ2-3; no clear D gene. V was shortened by 1 base and J by 0 bases, with 12 bases between the two germline ends. The germline V gene has CDR1 SGHNT and CDR2 YYREEE (reference sequence). This CDR3 region has 16 residues. CDR3 protein: CASSLSERTSTDTQYF. Written as DNA, the CDR3 is TGTGCCAGCAGCTTGAGCGAGCGTACTAGCACAGATACGCAGTATTTT.

This clonotype was seen ten or more times. The CDR3 loop reads CSAQNRGPNTGELFF. The CDR3 nucleotides read TGCAGCGCACAAAACAGGGGGCCGAACACCGGGGAGCTGTTTTTT. The chain couples TRBV29-1 to TRBJ2-2; 9 bases are a match to TRBD1. After removal of 7 bases from V and 0 bases from J, the junction contained 6 bases not matched to a gene. There are 15 residues in the CDR3. Germline CDR1 and CDR2: SQVTM and ANQGSEA.

The V gene is TRBV11-2, the J gene TRBJ2-3; D not certain. The length of the CDR3 is 15 residues. Per germline, CDR1 SGHAT and CDR2 FQNNGV. Trimming removed 1 base from V and 4 bases from J, with 12 bases in between. This CDR3 reads CASSLGARKSDTQYF. Here the CDR3 DNA reads TGTGCCAGCAGCTTAGGGGCCCGAAAGTCAGATACGCAGTATTTT.

This clonotype has just a few counts. The J gene is TRBJ2-1, the V gene TRBV28; 8 bases match TRBD1. Germline V gene sequence: CDR1 MDHEN, CDR2 SYDVKM. The CDR3 covers 15 residues. J lost 7 bases, V lost 5 bases, and 10 bases had no gene match. The DNA of the CDR3 is TGTGCCAGCAGTACTATCGACAGGGGATGGAATGAGCAGTTCTTC. It translates to CASSTIDRGWNEQFF.

Worth noting for this clonotype: A much larger clone lies one base from this, so it may be a read error. The chain has TRBV7-2 and TRBJ2-3; 7 bases fit TRBD1. The germline V gene encodes CDR1 SGHTA and CDR2 FQGNSA. CDR3 size: 14 residues. Losses at the gene ends were 5 bases for V and 2 bases for J; bases not matched to a gene: 4. CDR3 sequence reads: CASSETGDTDTQYF. Written as DNA, the CDR3 is TGTGCCAGCAGCGAAACAGGGGACACAGATACGCAGTATTTT.

This clonotype was observed at least ten times. The CDR3 nucleotides are TGCAGTGCTAGTAAGATGCGGGACTTGCAGACCCAGTACTTC. Amino acid sequence: CSASKMRDLQTQYF. The chain recombines TRBV20-1 with TRBJ2-5; a possible D gene is TRBD2 (6 bases). This CDR3 is 14 amino acids long. Per germline, CDR1 DFQATT and CDR2 SNEGSKA (reference sequence). Between the trimmed V and J ends, which lost 3 bases and 6 bases, there was a span of 17 bases.

J is TRBJ2-3 and V is TRBV6-1, with 11 bases that match TRBD2. The CDR3 runs 16 residues. V lost 7 bases to trimming and J lost 4 bases; unmatched junction nucleotides: 10. Germline V gives CDR1 MNHNS, CDR2 SASEGT. This CDR3 is CASKQPLAGGPDTQYF. The CDR3 DNA sequence: TGTGCCAGCAAACAACCTCTAGCGGGAGGTCCAGATACGCAGTATTTT.

This clonotype has ten or more counts. This chain connects TRBV6-5 to TRBJ2-1; D perhaps matches TRBD2 (6 bases). The CDR3 consists of 11 residues. With 4 bases removed from V and 12 bases from J, the gap between germline ends came to 10 bases. CDR1 is MNHEY and CDR2 is SVGAGI in the germline V gene. The chain's CDR3 is CASSLADLQFF. As DNA, the CDR3 is TGTGCCAGCAGTTTAGCGGATTTGCAGTTCTTC.

The chain couples TRBV7-8 to TRBJ2-2; weak D call: TRBD2 (5 bases). The CDR3 length is 14 residues. The ends were cut back, 5 bases at V and 5 bases at J, with 12 bases in the middle. CDR1 SGHVS and CDR2 FQNEAQ come from the germline V gene. The CDR3 loop is CASSPPSGTGELFF. The CDR3 DNA reads as TGTGCCAGCAGCCCACCGAGCGGAACCGGGGAGCTGTTTTTT.

The V call is TRBV25-1, the J call TRBJ1-4; no firm D call. This CDR3 has 15 amino acids. Germline assignment: CDR1 MGHDK and CDR2 SYGVNS. With 5 bases removed from V and 5 bases from J, the gap between germline ends came to 15 bases. This CDR3 is CASSSLSSGNEKLFF. CDR3 nucleotide sequence: TGTGCCAGCAGTTCCCTGTCTAGCGGAAATGAAAAACTGTTTTTT.

The chain combines TRBV5-1 with TRBJ1-5, with D unresolved. V lost 0 bases and J lost 9, with 10 bases in between. CDR1 is SGHRS and CDR2 is YFSETQ in the germline V gene. The CDR3 extends over 13 amino acids. CDR3 region: CASSLEGLGPQHF. In nucleotides, the CDR3 is TGCGCCAGCAGCTTGGAGGGTTTGGGGCCCCAGCATTTT.

This clonotype was detected many times. This chain connects TRBV7-6 to TRBJ2-5; the D is unclear. V was trimmed by 1 base and J by 5 bases, leaving 5 bases between them. The CDR3 runs 12 residues. From germline, CDR1 is SGHVS and CDR2 FNYEAQ. The CDR3 DNA reads TGTGCCAGCAGCTTAGTGGGTGAGACCCAGTACTTC. This sequence encodes CASSLVGETQYF. Combining the CDR3 with reference TRBV7-6 and TRBJ2-5 gives the whole variable domain GAGVSQSPRYKVTKRGQDVALRCDPISGHVSLYWYRQALGQGPEFLTYFNYEAQQDKSGLPNDRFSAERPEGSISTLTIQRTEQRDSAMYRCASSLVGETQYFGPGTRLLVL.

This clonotype was found many times. The chain is built from TRBV7-8 and TRBJ1-5; D is ambiguous. Trimming cost V 0 bases and J 5 bases, with 11 bases left between them. This CDR3 comprises 15 residues. Germline V gene lookup returns CDR1 SGHVS and CDR2 FQNEAQ. The CDR3 region is CASSLARSAYQPQHF. CDR3 in DNA: TGTGCCAGCAGCTTAGCCCGCAGCGCCTATCAGCCCCAGCATTTT.

In its sample, this clonotype was seen many times. The rearrangement uses TRBV5-4 and TRBJ2-1, with 9 bases lining up with TRBD1. CDR3 length equals 14 residues. J lost 10 bases, V lost 5 bases, and 10 bases had no gene match. Per the germline V gene, CDR1 is SGHNT and CDR2 is YYREEE (reference sequence). The CDR3: CASRLRGGQGEQFF. The CDR3 DNA follows: TGTGCCAGCAGACTCCGGGGCGGACAGGGGGAGCAGTTCTTC.

The chain combines TRBV5-1 with TRBJ2-7; D perhaps matches TRBD1 (6 bases). Per the germline V gene, CDR1 is SGHRS and CDR2 is YFSETQ. This CDR3 is built from 16 residues. Trimming removed 0 bases from V and 0 bases from J, with 13 bases in between. The CDR3 coding sequence is TGCGCCAGCAGCTTGGGCCAGGGGAGTCTCTCCTACGAGCAGTACTTC. Amino acid sequence: CASSLGQGSLSYEQYF. The entire variable domain, with the rest obtained from reference TRBV5-1 and TRBJ2-7, is as follows: KAGVTQTPRYLIKTRGQQVTLSCSPISGHRSVSWYQQTPGQGLQFLFEYFSETQRNKGNFPGRFSGRQFSNSRSEMNVSTLELGDSALYLCASSLGQGSLSYEQYFGPGTRLTVT.